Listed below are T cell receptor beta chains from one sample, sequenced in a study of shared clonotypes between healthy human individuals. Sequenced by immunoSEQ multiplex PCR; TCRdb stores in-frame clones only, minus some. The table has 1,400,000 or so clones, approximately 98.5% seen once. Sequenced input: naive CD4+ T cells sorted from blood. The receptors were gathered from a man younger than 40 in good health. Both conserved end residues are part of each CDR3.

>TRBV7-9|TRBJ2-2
CASSLGLAGYNTGELFF
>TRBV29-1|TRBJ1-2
CSDTPPDTGNYGYTF
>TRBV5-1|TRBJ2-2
CASSSLTGNTGELFF
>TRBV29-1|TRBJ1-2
CSVGGGSTEGGYTF
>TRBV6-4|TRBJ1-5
CASSASGDQPQHF
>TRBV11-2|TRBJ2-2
CASSLDRVYTGELFF
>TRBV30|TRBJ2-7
CAWSGGGYEQYF
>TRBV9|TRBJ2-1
CASSVSGSSYNEQFF
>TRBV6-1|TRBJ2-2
CASSGLAGTGELFF
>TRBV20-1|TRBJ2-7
CSARGRYEQYF
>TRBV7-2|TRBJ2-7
CASSLRTHAYEQYF
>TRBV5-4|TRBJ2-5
CASSLLLSGSVETQYF
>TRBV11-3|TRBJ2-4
CASSSGGEKNIQYF
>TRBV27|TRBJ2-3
CASRWTGDTQYF
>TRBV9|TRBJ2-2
CASSAPGQEYTGELFF
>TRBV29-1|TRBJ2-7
CSVEDRGGSYEQYF
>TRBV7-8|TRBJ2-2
CASRSGWSGELFF
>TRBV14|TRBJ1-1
CASSQVGTWDTEAFF
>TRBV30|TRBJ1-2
CACPGTGNDGYTF
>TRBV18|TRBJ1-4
CASSAMTGPNEKLFF
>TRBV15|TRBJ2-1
CATSSVAVNEQFF
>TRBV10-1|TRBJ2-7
CASSESAGRIGEQYF
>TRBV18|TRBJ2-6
CASSPGWRAAPRGGANVLTF
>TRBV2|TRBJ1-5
CASTRGGTINQPQHF
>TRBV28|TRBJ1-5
CAGQDSSKVNQPQHF
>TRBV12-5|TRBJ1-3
CASGLTQRRTGGNTIYF
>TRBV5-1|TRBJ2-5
CASSLPTSGSGETQYF
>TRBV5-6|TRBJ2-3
CASSLGPGVPTDTQYF
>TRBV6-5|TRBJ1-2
CATSGQASYGYTF
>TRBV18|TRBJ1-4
CASSQQATNEKLFF